The 18 T cell receptor beta chains below come from one sample, sequenced in a study of T cells in localized non-small cell lung cancer. Libraries were prepared by immunoSEQ multiplex PCR; TCRdb keeps only in-frame clonotypes and omits some of them. The sample holds around 40,000 clones, around 88% seen once. The sample in question was peripheral blood, obtained before any cancer treatment. The receptors were sampled from a man aged 35-75 years with stage I lung adenocarcinoma.

V gene TRBV4-1 combines with J gene TRBJ1-4, with D unresolved. The V end lost 4 bases, the J end lost 5 bases, and 11 bases lay between the germline ends. The CDR3 consists of 14 residues. CDR1 and CDR2 from the germline V gene are MGHRA and YSYEKL. DNA of the CDR3: TGCGCCAGCAGCCTGGAACAGAGGAATGAAAAACTGTTTTTT. Translating it yields CASSLEQRNEKLFF.

The sample holds one count of this clone. The chain couples TRBV29-1 to TRBJ2-7, with D tentatively TRBD1 (7 bases). This CDR3 is built from 11 residues. V lost 6 bases and J lost 6, with 12 bases in between. Germline CDR1 SQVTM, CDR2 ANQGSEA. Here the CDR3 DNA reads TGCAGCGTAAACAGGGGAGGCGAGCAGTACTTC. Translation gives CSVNRGGEQYF.

The chain uses TRBV30 and TRBJ2-1, with a tentative D call TRBD1 (7 bases). The germline gives CDR1 GTSNPN, CDR2 SVGIG (reference sequence). The length of the CDR3 is 11 residues. The V gene lost 5 bases and the J gene lost 9 bases, with 11 bases spanning the gap. The CDR3, as DNA: TGTGCCTGGGGTCAGGGGGGTGAGCAGTTCTTC. Translation: CAWGQGGEQFF.

The gene calls are TRBV4-3 and TRBJ2-3; no clear D. Germline V lookup: CDR1 LGHNA, CDR2 YSLEER. The V end lost 1 base, the J end lost 1 base, and 3 bases lay between the germline ends. This CDR3 spans 13 amino acids. CDR3 nucleotides: TGCGCCAGCAGCCAAGTCCGCACAGATACGCAGTATTTT. Translating it yields CASSQVRTDTQYF.

This clone has only a few counts. The V gene is TRBV4-2, the J gene TRBJ1-2, with D uncertain. Germline values: CDR1 LGHNA, CDR2 YNFKEQ. The V and J ends lost 3 bases and 2 bases respectively, with 10 bases between them. The CDR3 contains 14 residues. The CDR3 is CASSHGVDNYGYTF. The CDR3, as DNA: TGTGCCAGCAGCCACGGAGTTGACAACTATGGCTACACCTTC.

The chain recombines TRBV18 with TRBJ2-7, with D perhaps matching TRBD1 (5 bases). Per the germline V gene, CDR1 is KGHSH and CDR2 is LQKENI. Trimming left V 5 bases short and J 7 bases short, with 12 bases between. The CDR3 spans 12 residues. The CDR3 DNA reads TGTGCCAGCTCATTTATTAGGGGAGAGCAGTACTTC. This encodes CASSFIRGEQYF.

The chain employs TRBV7-3 and TRBJ2-1; 14 nucleotides line up with TRBD2. Trimming removed 5 bases from V and 7 bases from J; junction bases left unmatched: 4. In germline, CDR1 is SGHTA, CDR2 FQGTGA. The CDR3 runs to 15 residues. CDR3 loop: CASSLTSGRGNEQFF. DNA of the CDR3: TGTGCCAGCAGCCTGACTAGCGGGAGGGGAAATGAGCAGTTCTTC. The full variable domain, with the rest looked up from reference TRBV7-3 and TRBJ2-1, is GAGVSQTPSNKVTEKGKYVELRCDPISGHTALYWYRQSLGQGPEFLIYFQGTGAADDSGLPNDRFFAVRPEGSVSTLKIQRTERGDSAVYLCASSLTSGRGNEQFFGPGTRLTVL.

The rearrangement uses TRBV6-6 and TRBJ1-3, with D possibly being TRBD1 (5 bases). V was shortened by 5 bases and J by 0 bases, with 8 bases between the two germline ends. CDR3 length: 14 residues. Germline V gene lookup returns CDR1 MNHNY and CDR2 SVGAGI (reference sequence). Written as DNA, the CDR3 is TGTGCCAGCAGTGACAGCTTCTCTGGAAACACCATATATTTT. Its translation: CASSDSFSGNTIYF.

The chain combines TRBV6-5 with TRBJ1-1, with D tentatively TRBD1 (5 bases). The CDR3 runs 14 residues. Germline values: CDR1 MNHEY, CDR2 SVGAGI. V lost 7 bases and J 1 base, leaving 13 bases between the germline ends. For the CDR3, the DNA is TGTGCCAGCAAAAGGACGGGGGGGAACACTGAAGCTTTCTTT. It encodes CASKRTGGNTEAFF.

V is TRBV6-4 and J is TRBJ2-7, with a weak D call TRBD1 (6 bases). This CDR3 is built from 13 residues. V lost 11 bases to trimming and J lost 0 bases, with 14 bases between them. CDR1 and CDR2 (germline): MRHNA, SNTAGT. CDR3 DNA: TGTGCCCGAATTAGGACAGCCTCCTACGAGCAGTACTTC. Its translation is CARIRTASYEQYF.

The gene calls are TRBV5-1 and TRBJ2-6; TRBD2 is a possible D gene (5 bases). The CDR3 runs 21 residues. Germline CDR1 and CDR2: SGHRS and YFSETQ. V gave up 2 bases and J gave up 0 bases, with 24 bases separating them. CDR3 nucleotides: TGCGCCAGCAGCTTTGGCTCCGGACTCTTTCCCCACAACTCTGGGGCCAACGTCCTGACTTTC. It is translated as CASSFGSGLFPHNSGANVLTF.

The chain uses TRBV18 and TRBJ1-3, with D uncertain. Germline V gives CDR1 KGHSH, CDR2 LQKENI. This CDR3 contains 16 residues. Trimming left V 0 bases short and J 0 bases short, with 9 bases between. The CDR3 bases are TGTGCCAGCTCACCACCGTCGGCGAGCTCTGGAAACACCATATATTTT. Translation gives CASSPPSASSGNTIYF.

In this sample, this clone turned up once. V gene TRBV7-2 combines with J gene TRBJ1-2; no reliable D call. The V end lost 5 bases, the J end lost 4 bases, and 11 bases lay between the germline ends. Germline V gene lookup returns CDR1 SGHTA and CDR2 FQGNSA. This CDR3 spans 13 amino acids. CDR3 region: CASSPDSVYGYTF. The CDR3 DNA follows: TGTGCCAGCAGCCCGGACTCGGTCTATGGCTACACCTTC. The whole variable domain, remainder taken from reference TRBV7-2 and TRBJ1-2, is GAGVSQSPSNKVTEKGKDVELRCDPISGHTALYWYRQSLGQGLEFLIYFQGNSAPDKSGLPSDRFSAERTGGSVSTLTIQRTQQEDSAVYLCASSPDSVYGYTFGSGTRLTVV.

V gene TRBV6-4 combines with J gene TRBJ2-2, with 10 bases aligning to TRBD2. The CDR3 is 15 amino acids. From germline, CDR1 is MRHNA and CDR2 SNTAGT. V was pared by 5 bases and J by 3 bases, with 3 bases of the junction left unmatched. This CDR3 reads CASSPGTSDTGELFF. The CDR3 coding sequence is TGTGCCAGCAGTCCCGGGACTAGCGACACCGGGGAGCTGTTTTTT.

The CDR3 DNA reads TGTGCCAGTGGCCTGAACACCGGGGAGCTGTTTTTT. It encodes CASGLNTGELFF. The chain combines TRBV7-2 with TRBJ2-2; D is unresolved. CDR1 and CDR2 from the germline V gene are SGHTA and FQGNSA. CDR3 length equals 12 residues. Trimming took off 9 bases at V and 1 base at J, with 6 bases between the two ends.

The chain is built from TRBV9 and TRBJ2-3; no definite D call. The germline CDR1 and CDR2 sequences are SGDLS and YYNGEE. CDR3 length: 13 residues. The V end lost 0 bases, the J end lost 6 bases, and 8 bases lay between the germline ends. CDR3 sequence reads: CASSVDLGDTQYF. CDR3 bases: TGTGCCAGCAGCGTAGATTTAGGGGATACGCAGTATTTT.

The rearrangement links TRBV6-5 to TRBJ1-2; TRBD1 matches 7 bases. The V gene end was trimmed by 0 bases and the J gene end by 7 bases; junction bases not matched to a gene: 2. The germline gives CDR1 MNHEY, CDR2 SVGAGI. The CDR3 spans 13 residues. This chain's CDR3 is CASSYSTGLGYTF. Here the CDR3 DNA reads TGTGCCAGCAGTTACTCGACAGGGCTTGGCTACACCTTC.

The J gene is TRBJ2-1, the V gene TRBV7-8; TRBD2 agrees at 7 bases. There are 13 residues in the CDR3. The junction had 7 bases not matched to a gene; V was cut back by 5 bases and J by 9 bases. CDR1 SGHVS and CDR2 FQNEAQ come from the germline V gene. The CDR3 region is CASSPGGKLEQFF. The CDR3 nucleotides are TGTGCCAGCAGCCCGGGGGGAAAGCTTGAGCAGTTCTTC.